Shown below are 30 T cell receptor beta chains from a single sample sequenced in a study of graft-versus-host responses after intestinal transplantation. TCRdb keeps only in-frame clones here, not all; method: immunoSEQ multiplex PCR. The repertoire consists of tens of thousands of clones, with approximately 90% occurring once and the leading ten covering about 0.67%. Sequences were derived from PBMCs, sampled 98 days after intestinal transplantation. The receptors come from a human patient who received an intestinal transplant, so some T cells may come from the graft donor.

The rearrangement joins TRBV11-2 to TRBJ1-2, with D unclear. V lost 5 bases and J lost 8, with 18 bases in between. The CDR3 is 14 amino acids. Germline lookup yields CDR1 SGHAT and CDR2 FQNNGV. In DNA form, the CDR3 reads TGTGCCAGCAGCCCGGCGCTTCGGAAGGGCGGCTACACCTTC. This gives the protein CASSPALRKGGYTF.

The V gene is TRBV4-3, the J gene TRBJ1-1; 9 bases are shared with TRBD1. The V and J ends lost 4 bases and 4 bases, in that order; junction bases with no gene match: 1. The V gene's germline CDR1 is LGHNA and CDR2 YSLEER. This CDR3 has 13 residues. The CDR3 DNA follows: TGCGCCAGCAGCCCGACAGGGGGCACTGAAGCTTTCTTT. Translating it yields CASSPTGGTEAFF.

The CDR3 protein is CASSLGGTGWAEAFF. As DNA, the CDR3 is TGTGCCAGCAGCTTGGGCGGGACAGGGTGGGCTGAAGCTTTCTTT. V and J are TRBV5-4 and TRBJ1-1, with 9 bases lining up with TRBD1. Germline lookup yields CDR1 SGHNT and CDR2 YYREEE (reference sequence). After removal of 0 bases from V and 6 bases from J, the junction contained 6 bases not matched to a gene. The CDR3 is 15 residues long.

A note on this clone: An end of the junction does not agree with germline; a read error may underlie this. The CDR3: CASSSYFRDRGYIEQFF. CDR3 DNA: TGTGCCAGCAGCTCTTACTTCCGGGACAGGGGATACATTGAGCAGTTCTTC. The chain carries TRBV5-6 and TRBJ2-1; TRBD1 matches at 10 bases. The CDR3 contains 17 residues. Germline assignment: CDR1 SGHDT and CDR2 YYEEEE. The full variable domain, in which reference TRBV5-6 and TRBJ2-1 provide the parts outside the CDR3, is DAGVTQSPTHLIKTRGQQVTLRCSPKSGHDTVSWYQQALGQGPQFIFQYYEEEERQRGNFPDRFSGHQFPNYSSELNVNALLLGDSALYLCASSSYFRDRGYIEQFFGPGTRLTVL.

The genes are TRBV27 and TRBJ2-7, with 9 bases fitting TRBD1. This CDR3 is built from 15 residues. Germline assignment: CDR1 MNHEY and CDR2 SMNVEV (reference sequence). V dropped 5 bases and J dropped 3; count of bases not matched to a gene: 8. The CDR3: CASSRSGTGNYEQYF. In nucleotides, the CDR3 is TGTGCCAGCAGTCGATCCGGGACAGGGAACTACGAGCAGTACTTC.

J is TRBJ2-5 and V is TRBV2; 9 bases are a match to TRBD2. Trimming at V came to 8 bases and at J to 5 bases, leaving 15 bases not matched to a gene. Germline V gives CDR1 SNHLY, CDR2 FYNNEI. The CDR3 length is 16 residues. The CDR3 is CASQTDSGGGSETQYF. The CDR3 DNA sequence: TGTGCCAGCCAAACTGATAGCGGGGGTGGGTCGGAGACCCAGTACTTC.

The rearrangement joins TRBV15 to TRBJ2-7; 9 positions agree with TRBD2. Germline V gives CDR1 LNHNV, CDR2 YYDKDF (reference sequence). V lost 0 bases to trimming and J lost 4 bases; unmatched junction nucleotides: 16. The length of the CDR3 is 19 residues. CDR3 in amino acids: CATSRDSELAGFPSYEQYF. The CDR3 DNA reads as TGTGCCACCAGCAGAGATTCTGAGCTAGCGGGGTTCCCGTCATACGAGCAGTACTTC.

This clone was observed once. The chain uses TRBV29-1 and TRBJ2-3, with a possible D match to TRBD2 (5 bases). The germline CDR1 and CDR2 sequences are SQVTM and ANQGSEA. V was trimmed by 8 bases and J by 5 bases, leaving 11 bases between them. CDR3 length: 11 amino acids. CDR3 nucleotides: TGCAGCCCTAAACTAGGAGATACGCAGTATTTT. This gives the protein CSPKLGDTQYF.

V gene TRBV5-1 combines with J gene TRBJ2-1; tentative D call: TRBD2 (5 bases). Germline V gene sequence: CDR1 SGHRS, CDR2 YFSETQ. The CDR3 contains 15 residues. The V end was cut by 2 bases, the J end by 3 bases, with 12 bases between. DNA for the CDR3: TGCGCCAGCAGCTTAGGGAGTAGGGACTACAATGAGCAGTTCTTC. Translated, it gives CASSLGSRDYNEQFF.

The genes are TRBV5-4 and TRBJ2-3; possibly TRBD1 or TRBD2 for D (7 bases each). The CDR3 has 15 amino acids. Between the trimmed V and J ends, which lost 4 bases and 3 bases, there was a span of 15 bases. Germline V gene lookup returns CDR1 SGHNT and CDR2 YYREEE (reference sequence). CDR3 amino acids: CASSEGGTETDTQYF. The CDR3 bases are TGTGCCAGCAGCGAGGGGGGGACAGAAACAGATACGCAGTATTTT.

The chain combines TRBV10-1 with TRBJ2-1, with D possibly matching TRBD2 (6 bases). The CDR3 length is 15 residues. V dropped 3 bases and J dropped 10 bases, with 19 bases sitting between them. Germline CDR1 and CDR2: WNHNN and SYGVQD (reference sequence). Here the CDR3 reads CASSDGGPPALEQFF. DNA of the CDR3: TGCGCCAGCAGTGACGGGGGTCCCCCGGCCCTAGAGCAGTTCTTC.

This clone is a singleton in its sample. The genes are TRBV18 and TRBJ2-3; the match to TRBD1 covers 10 bases. The length of the CDR3 is 15 residues. Germline CDR1 and CDR2: KGHSH and LQKENI. J lost 4 bases, V lost 4 bases, and 5 bases had no gene match. The DNA of the CDR3 is TGTGCCAGCTCACGGACAGGGGGAGAGTCAGATACGCAGTATTTT. It is translated as CASSRTGGESDTQYF.

The V call is TRBV9, the J call TRBJ1-5; D is uncertain. V was cut by 1 base and J by 6 bases, with 2 bases left in between. The CDR3 totals 11 residues. Looked up from germline, CDR1 is SGDLS and CDR2 is YYNGEE. DNA for the CDR3: TGTGCCAGCAGCGTACGTCAGCCCCAGCATTTT. Its translation is CASSVRQPQHF. The complete variable domain, with remaining parts taken from reference TRBV9 and TRBJ1-5, reads DSGVTQTPKHLITATGQRVTLRCSPRSGDLSVYWYQQSLDQGLQFLIQYYNGEERAKGNILERFSAQQFPDLHSELNLSSLELGDSALYFCASSVRQPQHFGDGTRLSIL.

The chain couples TRBV5-1 to TRBJ2-5; 13 positions match TRBD2. Germline loops: CDR1 SGHRS, CDR2 YFSETQ. CDR3 size: 16 residues. The V segment lost 5 bases and the J segment 5 bases; nucleotides outside the gene matches: 9. The CDR3: CASSSTSGGSGETQYF. In DNA form, the CDR3 reads TGCGCCAGCAGTTCGACTAGCGGGGGGTCCGGGGAGACCCAGTACTTC.

With regard to this clone: Germline is not matched at one junction end, which may reflect a read error. The chain carries TRBV6-6 and TRBJ1-2; D not resolved. CDR1 is MNHNY and CDR2 is SVGAGI in the germline V gene (reference sequence). This CDR3 region has 10 residues. The CDR3 bases are TGTGCCAGCAGTGAGCTCAAGCGAGGCTTC. It is translated as CASSELKRGF.

The chain combines TRBV27 with TRBJ2-2, with D unresolved. V dropped 0 bases and J dropped 6 bases, with 5 bases sitting between them. Germline CDR1 and CDR2: MNHEY and SMNVEV (reference sequence). CDR3 length: 13 residues. CDR3 amino acids: CASSLSRPGELFF. The CDR3, as DNA: TGTGCCAGCAGTTTATCCCGGCCCGGGGAGCTGTTTTTT.

This chain uses TRBV11-3 with TRBJ2-6; D is perhaps TRBD2 (5 bases). The germline gives CDR1 SGHNT, CDR2 YENEEA. The CDR3 is 14 amino acids. Trimming removed 2 bases from V and 4 bases from J, with 6 bases in between. CDR3 DNA sequence: TGTGCCAGCAGCTTACCGGGAGGGGCCAACGTCCTGACTTTC. This translates into CASSLPGGANVLTF.

The chain employs TRBV9 and TRBJ2-4, with 7 bases fitting TRBD2. This CDR3 has 15 residues. The germline V gene has CDR1 SGDLS and CDR2 YYNGEE. The ends lost 3 bases at V and 0 bases at J; junction bases unmatched: 3. This CDR3 is CASSAGGLAKNIQYF. Here the CDR3 DNA reads TGTGCCAGCAGCGCGGGAGGCCTAGCCAAAAACATTCAGTACTTC.

The V gene is TRBV29-1, the J gene TRBJ2-3; 11 bases are shared with TRBD2. Losses at the gene ends were 7 bases for V and 3 bases for J; bases not matched to a gene: 6. The length of the CDR3 is 14 residues. CDR1 SQVTM and CDR2 ANQGSEA come from the germline V gene. The CDR3 loop is CSASGTSGTDTQYF. The DNA for the CDR3 is TGCAGCGCCTCCGGGACTAGCGGTACAGATACGCAGTATTTT.

The rearrangement joins TRBV2 to TRBJ2-1; 8 bases align to TRBD1. The V gene end was trimmed by 4 bases and the J gene end by 3 bases; junction bases not matched to a gene: 5. The germline V gene encodes CDR1 SNHLY and CDR2 FYNNEI. The CDR3 sequence is 15 residues long. CDR3: CASSAGQGGYNEQFF. Written as DNA, the CDR3 is TGTGCCAGCAGTGCCGGACAGGGAGGCTACAATGAGCAGTTCTTC. The whole variable domain, filled in from reference TRBV2 and TRBJ2-1, reads EPEVTQTPSHQVTQMGQEVILRCVPISNHLYFYWYRQILGQKVEFLVSFYNNEISEKSEIFDDQFSVERPDGSNFTLKIRSTKLEDSAMYFCASSAGQGGYNEQFFGPGTRLTVL.

In regard to this clone: Sequence at one end of the junction differs from germline and may be a read error. Other DNA variants within this sample encode the same CDR3. The chain is built from TRBV7-2 and TRBJ2-1; no reliable D call. Per germline, CDR1 SGHTA and CDR2 FQGNSA. The CDR3 covers 13 residues. The CDR3 DNA follows: TGTGCCAGTAGCTTCCCGCCGTACAATGAGCAGTTCTTC. It specifies CASSFPPYNEQFF.

This clone is a singleton in its sample. The chain is built from TRBV5-1 and TRBJ2-2, with D possibly matching TRBD1 (7 bases). V lost 3 bases to trimming and J lost 7 bases, with 25 bases between them. The CDR3 loop spans 18 amino acids. In germline, CDR1 is SGHRS, CDR2 YFSETQ. The CDR3 DNA follows: TGCGCCAGCAGCTACGATGTCAAGACAGGGAGGTATTACGGGGAGCTGTTTTTT. Its translation is CASSYDVKTGRYYGELFF.

The chain joins TRBV5-6 to TRBJ1-5; D unclear. The CDR3 spans 12 residues. Germline CDR1 is SGHDT and CDR2 is YYEEEE. The V and J ends lost 3 bases and 4 bases respectively, with 5 bases between them. The CDR3, as DNA: TGTGCCAGCAGCTCGGATAATCAGCCCCAGCATTTT. This translates into CASSSDNQPQHF.

J is TRBJ2-7 and V is TRBV7-2, with 9 nucleotides matching TRBD1. The CDR3 contains 12 residues. Looked up from germline, CDR1 is SGHTA and CDR2 is FQGNSA. The V gene end was trimmed by 11 bases and the J gene end by 5 bases; junction bases not matched to a gene: 7. CDR3 DNA sequence: TGTGCCCAGTCGACAGGGGGGAACGAGCAGTACTTC. Translating gives CAQSTGGNEQYF. Looking up the rest from reference TRBV7-2 and TRBJ2-7 gives the full variable domain: GAGVSQSPSNKVTEKGKDVELRCDPISGHTALYWYRQSLGQGLEFLIYFQGNSAPDKSGLPSDRFSAERTGGSVSTLTIQRTQQEDSAVYLCAQSTGGNEQYFGPGTRLTVT.

CDR3 protein: CAWNLVEAYEQYF. The DNA of the CDR3 is TGTGCCTGGAATCTCGTGGAAGCTTACGAGCAGTACTTC. The chain combines TRBV30 with TRBJ2-7; D is uncertain. Germline-derived CDR1 and CDR2 are GTSNPN and SVGIG (reference sequence). The CDR3 loop spans 13 amino acids. Trimming removed 4 bases from V and 4 bases from J, with 14 bases in between.

The genes are TRBV28 and TRBJ2-3; D tentatively reads TRBD1 or TRBD2 (5 bases each). The germline CDR1 and CDR2 sequences are MDHEN and SYDVKM. The CDR3 runs to 15 residues. The V and J ends lost 5 bases and 6 bases respectively, with 18 bases between them. The CDR3 is CASSPRGTDTDTQYF. The CDR3 DNA reads as TGTGCCAGCAGTCCCAGAGGGACGGACACCGATACGCAGTATTTT.

This chain uses TRBV9 with TRBJ2-7; maybe TRBD1 (6 bases). The germline CDR1 and CDR2 sequences are SGDLS and YYNGEE. Trimming stripped 0 bases from V and 5 bases from J, with 12 bases between. CDR3 size: 14 residues. The CDR3 coding sequence is TGTGCCAGCAGCGTAGATAGGGGGAACGACGAGCAGTACTTC. Protein: CASSVDRGNDEQYF.

The rearrangement uses TRBV18 and TRBJ2-1, with TRBD2 matching over 10 bases. Germline-derived CDR1 and CDR2 are KGHSH and LQKENI. V lost 3 bases and J lost 8; bases outside the gene matches: 13. The CDR3 runs 17 residues. CDR3 sequence (DNA): TGTGCCAGCTCACCTTATGCTAGCGGGGGACTTTCGGATGAGCAGTTCTTC. Translated: CASSPYASGGLSDEQFF.

The CDR3: CASSFETSGSYAIQYF. As DNA, the CDR3 is TGTGCCAGCAGCTTCGAGACTAGCGGGAGTTATGCCATTCAGTACTTC. The J gene is TRBJ2-4, the V gene TRBV7-9; 12 positions match TRBD2. Germline V gene data show CDR1 as SEHNR and CDR2 as FQNEAQ (reference sequence). The CDR3 is 16 residues long. V lost 3 bases to trimming and J lost 9 bases; unmatched junction nucleotides: 9.

This clone was counted a single time. The gene calls are TRBV4-1 and TRBJ1-1; D remains ambiguous. Germline values: CDR1 MGHRA, CDR2 YSYEKL. This CDR3 contains 12 residues. The V gene lost 1 base and the J gene lost 5 bases, with 5 bases spanning the gap. The CDR3 is CASSQGRTEAFF. The CDR3 DNA sequence: TGCGCCAGCAGCCAAGGTCGTACTGAAGCTTTCTTT.